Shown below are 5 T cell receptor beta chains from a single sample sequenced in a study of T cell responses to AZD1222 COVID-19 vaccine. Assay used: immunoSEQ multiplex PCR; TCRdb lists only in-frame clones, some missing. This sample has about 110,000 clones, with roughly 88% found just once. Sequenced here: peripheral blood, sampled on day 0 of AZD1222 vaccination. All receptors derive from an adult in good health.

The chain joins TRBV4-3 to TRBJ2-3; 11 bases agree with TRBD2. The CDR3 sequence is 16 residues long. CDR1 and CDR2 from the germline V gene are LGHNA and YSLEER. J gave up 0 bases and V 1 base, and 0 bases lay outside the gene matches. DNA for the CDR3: TGCGCCAGCAGCCAAGGACTAGCGGGAAGCACAGATACGCAGTATTTT. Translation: CASSQGLAGSTDTQYF.

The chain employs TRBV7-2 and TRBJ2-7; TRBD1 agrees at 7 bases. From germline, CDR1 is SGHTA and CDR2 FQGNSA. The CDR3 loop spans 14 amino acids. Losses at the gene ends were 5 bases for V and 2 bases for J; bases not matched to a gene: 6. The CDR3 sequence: CASSQGQRPYEQYF. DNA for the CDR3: TGTGCCAGCAGCCAGGGACAGCGACCCTACGAGCAGTACTTC.

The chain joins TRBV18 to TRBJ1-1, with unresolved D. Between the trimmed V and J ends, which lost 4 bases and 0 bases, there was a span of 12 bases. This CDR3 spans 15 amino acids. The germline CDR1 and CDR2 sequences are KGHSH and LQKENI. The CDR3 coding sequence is TGTGCCAGCTCACGCGCCGGACCGATGAACACTGAAGCTTTCTTT. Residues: CASSRAGPMNTEAFF.

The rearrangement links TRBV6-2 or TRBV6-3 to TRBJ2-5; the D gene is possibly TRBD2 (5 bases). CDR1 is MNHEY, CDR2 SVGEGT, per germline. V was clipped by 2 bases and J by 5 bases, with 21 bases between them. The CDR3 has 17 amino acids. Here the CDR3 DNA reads TGTGCCAGCAGTTACCTGGCTGGTGGAGGTACCGGGGAGACCCAGTACTTC. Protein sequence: CASSYLAGGGTGETQYF.

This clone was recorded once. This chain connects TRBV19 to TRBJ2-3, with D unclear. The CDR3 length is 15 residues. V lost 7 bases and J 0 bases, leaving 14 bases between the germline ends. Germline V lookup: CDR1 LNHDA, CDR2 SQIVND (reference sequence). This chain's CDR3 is CASTPQLGSTDTQYF. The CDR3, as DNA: TGTGCCAGTACCCCCCAGCTAGGGAGCACAGATACGCAGTATTTT.